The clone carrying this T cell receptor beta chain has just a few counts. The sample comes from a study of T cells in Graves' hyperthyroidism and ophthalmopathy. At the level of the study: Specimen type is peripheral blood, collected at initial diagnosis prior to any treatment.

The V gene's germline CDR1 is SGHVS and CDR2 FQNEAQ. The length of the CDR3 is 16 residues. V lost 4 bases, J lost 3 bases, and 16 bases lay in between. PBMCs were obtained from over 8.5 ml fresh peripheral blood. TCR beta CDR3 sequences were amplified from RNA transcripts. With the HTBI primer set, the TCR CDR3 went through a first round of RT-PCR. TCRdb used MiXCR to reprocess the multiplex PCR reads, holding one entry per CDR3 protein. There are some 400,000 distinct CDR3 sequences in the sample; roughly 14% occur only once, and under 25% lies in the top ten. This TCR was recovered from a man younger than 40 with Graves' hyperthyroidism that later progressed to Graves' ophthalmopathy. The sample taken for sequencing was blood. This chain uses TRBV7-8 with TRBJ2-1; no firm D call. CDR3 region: CASSSLVPAGYNEQFF. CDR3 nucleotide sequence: TGTGCCAGCAGCTCGCTTGTCCCGGCCGGCTACAATGAGCAGTTCTTC.